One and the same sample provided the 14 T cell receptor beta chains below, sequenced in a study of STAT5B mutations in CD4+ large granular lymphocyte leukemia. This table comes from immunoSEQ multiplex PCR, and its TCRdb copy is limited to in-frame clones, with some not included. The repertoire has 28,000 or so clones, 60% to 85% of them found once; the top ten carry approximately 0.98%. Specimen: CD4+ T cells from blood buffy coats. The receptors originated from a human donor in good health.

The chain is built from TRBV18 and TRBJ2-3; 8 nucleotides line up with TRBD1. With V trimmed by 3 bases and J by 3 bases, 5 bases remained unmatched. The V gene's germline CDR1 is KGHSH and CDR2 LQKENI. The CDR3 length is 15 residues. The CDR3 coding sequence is TGTGCCAGCTCACCCCGACAGGGGACAACAGATACGCAGTATTTT. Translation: CASSPRQGTTDTQYF. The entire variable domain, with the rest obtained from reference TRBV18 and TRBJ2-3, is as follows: NAGVMQNPRHLVRRRGQEARLRCSPMKGHSHVYWYRQLPEEGLKFMVYLQKENIIDESGMPKERFSAEFPKEGPSILRIQQVVRGDSAAYFCASSPRQGTTDTQYFGPGTRLTVL.

Here the CDR3 DNA reads TGTGCCTGGAGTTTAGGGGCGGGAGGGCCCACAGATACGCAGTATTTT. Translation: CAWSLGAGGPTDTQYF. The V call is TRBV30, the J call TRBJ2-3, with 9 nucleotides matching TRBD2. Germline-derived CDR1 and CDR2 are GTSNPN and SVGIG (reference sequence). The CDR3 totals 16 residues. Trimming at V came to 2 bases and at J to 2 bases, leaving 8 bases not matched to a gene.

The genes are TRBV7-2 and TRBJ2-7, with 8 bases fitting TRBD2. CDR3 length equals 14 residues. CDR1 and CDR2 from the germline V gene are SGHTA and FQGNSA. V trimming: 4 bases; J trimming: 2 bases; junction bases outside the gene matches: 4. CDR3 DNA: TGTGCCAGCAGCTCCAGCGGGAGCGCCTACGAGCAGTACTTC. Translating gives CASSSSGSAYEQYF.

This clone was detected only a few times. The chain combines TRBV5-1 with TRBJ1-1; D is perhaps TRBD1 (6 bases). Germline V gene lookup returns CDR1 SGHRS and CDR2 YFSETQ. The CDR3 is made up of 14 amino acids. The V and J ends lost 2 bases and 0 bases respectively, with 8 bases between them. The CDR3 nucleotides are TGCGCCAGCAGCTTCGACAGGTTGAACACTGAAGCTTTCTTT. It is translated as CASSFDRLNTEAFF.

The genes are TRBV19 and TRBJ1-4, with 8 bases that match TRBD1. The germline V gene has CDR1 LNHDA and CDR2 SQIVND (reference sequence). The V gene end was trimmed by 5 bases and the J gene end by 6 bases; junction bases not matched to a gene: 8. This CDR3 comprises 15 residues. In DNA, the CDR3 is TGTGCCAGTAGTTCTGACAGGGGTTCAGATGAAAAACTGTTTTTT. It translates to CASSSDRGSDEKLFF.

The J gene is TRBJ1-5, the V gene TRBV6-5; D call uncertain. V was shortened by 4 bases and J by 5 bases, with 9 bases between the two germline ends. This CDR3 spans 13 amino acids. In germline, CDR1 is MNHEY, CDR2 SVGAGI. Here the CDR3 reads CASSFSVHQPQHF. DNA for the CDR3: TGTGCCAGCAGTTTTTCTGTACATCAGCCCCAGCATTTT.

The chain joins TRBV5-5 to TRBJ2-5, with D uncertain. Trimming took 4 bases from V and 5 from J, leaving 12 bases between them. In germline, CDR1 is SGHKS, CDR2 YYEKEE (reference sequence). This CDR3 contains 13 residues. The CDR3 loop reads CASSPRLAETQYF. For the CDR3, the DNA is TGTGCCAGCAGCCCGCGACTGGCGGAGACCCAGTACTTC.

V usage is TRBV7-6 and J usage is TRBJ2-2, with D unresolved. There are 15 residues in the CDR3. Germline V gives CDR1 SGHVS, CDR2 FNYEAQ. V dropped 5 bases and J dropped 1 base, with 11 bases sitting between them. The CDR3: CASSIDILNTGELFF. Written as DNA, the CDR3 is TGTGCCAGCAGCATTGACATTCTGAACACCGGGGAGCTGTTTTTT. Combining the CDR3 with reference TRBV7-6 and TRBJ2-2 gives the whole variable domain GAGVSQSPRYKVTKRGQDVALRCDPISGHVSLYWYRQALGQGPEFLTYFNYEAQQDKSGLPNDRFSAERPEGSISTLTIQRTEQRDSAMYRCASSIDILNTGELFFGEGSRLTVL.

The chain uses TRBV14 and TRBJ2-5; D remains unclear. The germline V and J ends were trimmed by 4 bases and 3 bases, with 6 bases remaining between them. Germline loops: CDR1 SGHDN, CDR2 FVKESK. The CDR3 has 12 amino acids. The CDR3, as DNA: TGTGCCAGCAGCCGTAGGGAAGAGACCCAGTACTTC. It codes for CASSRREETQYF. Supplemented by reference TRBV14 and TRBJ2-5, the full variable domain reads EAGVTQFPSHSVIEKGQTVTLRCDPISGHDNLYWYRRVMGKEIKFLLHFVKESKQDESGMPNNRFLAERTGGTYSTLKVQPAELEDSGVYFCASSRREETQYFGPGTRLLVL.

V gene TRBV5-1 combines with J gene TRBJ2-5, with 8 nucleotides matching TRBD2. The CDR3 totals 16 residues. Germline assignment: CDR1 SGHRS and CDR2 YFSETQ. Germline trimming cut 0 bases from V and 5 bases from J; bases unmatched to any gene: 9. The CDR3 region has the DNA TGCGCCAGCAGCTTGGCCACTAGCGGTCCCTGGGAGACCCAGTACTTC. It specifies CASSLATSGPWETQYF.

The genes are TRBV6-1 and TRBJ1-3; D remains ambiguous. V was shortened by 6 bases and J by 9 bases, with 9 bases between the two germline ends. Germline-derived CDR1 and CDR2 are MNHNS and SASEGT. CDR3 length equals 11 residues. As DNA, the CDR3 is TGTGCCAGCAGCCCGCCCTCCACCATATATTTT. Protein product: CASSPPSTIYF.

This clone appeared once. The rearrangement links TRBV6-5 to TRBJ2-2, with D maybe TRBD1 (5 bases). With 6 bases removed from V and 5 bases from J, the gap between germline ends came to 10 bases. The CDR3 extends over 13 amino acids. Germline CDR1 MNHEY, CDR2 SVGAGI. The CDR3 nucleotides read TGTGCCAGCAGGTGGGGCCGTACCGGGGAGCTGTTTTTT. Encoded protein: CASRWGRTGELFF.

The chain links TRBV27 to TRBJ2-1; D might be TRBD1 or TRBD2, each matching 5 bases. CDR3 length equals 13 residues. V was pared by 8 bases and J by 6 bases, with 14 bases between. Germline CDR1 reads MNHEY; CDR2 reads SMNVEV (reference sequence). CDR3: CASAVLGVNEQFF. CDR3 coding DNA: TGTGCCAGCGCAGTTCTGGGGGTCAATGAGCAGTTCTTC.

CDR3 coding DNA: TGTGCCAGCAGTTCCTTAACAGGGGCTGGGGCCAACGTCCTGACTTTC. Its protein is CASSSLTGAGANVLTF. The chain links TRBV27 to TRBJ2-6; 7 positions agree with TRBD1. Germline CDR1 and CDR2: MNHEY and SMNVEV (reference sequence). The junction had 5 bases not matched to a gene; V was cut back by 4 bases and J by 2 bases. The CDR3 loop spans 16 amino acids. The full variable domain, its missing parts supplied by reference TRBV27 and TRBJ2-6, is EAQVTQNPRYLITVTGKKLTVTCSQNMNHEYMSWYRQDPGLGLRQIYYSMNVEVTDKGDVPEGYKVSRKEKRNFPLILESPSPNQTSLYFCASSSLTGAGANVLTFGAGSRLTVL.